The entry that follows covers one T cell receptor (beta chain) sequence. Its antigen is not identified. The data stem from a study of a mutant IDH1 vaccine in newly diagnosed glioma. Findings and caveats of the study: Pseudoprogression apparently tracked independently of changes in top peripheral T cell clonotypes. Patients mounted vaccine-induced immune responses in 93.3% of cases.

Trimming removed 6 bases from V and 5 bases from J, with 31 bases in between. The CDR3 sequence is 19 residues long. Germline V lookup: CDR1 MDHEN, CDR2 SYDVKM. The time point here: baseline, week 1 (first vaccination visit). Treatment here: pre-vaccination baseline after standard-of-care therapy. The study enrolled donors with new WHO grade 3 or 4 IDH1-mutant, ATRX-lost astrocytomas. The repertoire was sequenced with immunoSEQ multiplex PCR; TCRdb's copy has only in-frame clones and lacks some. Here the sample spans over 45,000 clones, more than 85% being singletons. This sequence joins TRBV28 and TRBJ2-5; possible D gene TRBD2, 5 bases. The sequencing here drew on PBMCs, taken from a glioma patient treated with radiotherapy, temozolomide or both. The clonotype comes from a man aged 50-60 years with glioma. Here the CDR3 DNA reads TGTGCCAGCAGCTATACCCCCCGGGAACCAGCTCTACTATGGGAGACCCAGTACTTC. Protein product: CASSYTPREPALLWETQYF.